The subject of this entry is one TCR beta chain. Its antigen is currently unknown. Germline-derived CDR1 and CDR2 are PRHDT and FYEKMQ (reference sequence). The V and J ends lost 2 bases and 0 bases respectively, with 13 bases between them. The CDR3 extends over 16 amino acids. The sample belongs to a study of blood T cells in healthy people across ages. The donors, healthy Caucasians from Russia, were aged roughly 6 to 90. Sample-barcoded 5' priming and a J-beta primer mix drove a second PCR of roughly 7 to 11 cycles. MiXCR, run by TCRdb on the 5' RACE reads, gives a single entry per CDR3 protein. Among fewer than 2 million distinct CDR3 sequences, 30% to 40% were seen once, and the ten largest hold 20% to 25%. Notes on the study in general: Estimates based on one million T cells were treated as lower bounds. Older individuals had lower TCR beta diversity per million T cells (the decline was roughly linear).

The source of this sequence is a human donor in good health. J is TRBJ2-5 and V is TRBV13; D is ambiguous. The sample taken for sequencing was blood. CDR3 region: CASSLLSEPNQETQYF. Here the CDR3 DNA reads TGTGCCAGCAGCTTACTGTCAGAGCCCAACCAAGAGACCCAGTACTTC.